This T cell receptor (beta chain) emerged from a study of T cells in Graves' hyperthyroidism and ophthalmopathy. The germline V gene has CDR1 SGHAT and CDR2 FQNNGV. The germline V and J ends were trimmed by 0 bases and 0 bases, with 12 bases remaining between them. The CDR3 has 17 amino acids. This clonotype was detected many times. TCR beta CDR3 sequences were amplified from RNA transcripts. First-round RT-PCR with HTBI primers amplified the TCR CDR3 region. MiXCR, run by TCRdb on the multiplex PCR reads, gives a single entry per CDR3 protein. Of around 350,000 distinct CDR3 sequences listed, 13% to 15% are singletons.

Sequencing input: blood. The source is a woman in her twenties or thirties with Graves' ophthalmopathy. The chain links TRBV11-2 to TRBJ2-4, with a possible D match to TRBD1 (6 bases). The CDR3 nucleotides read TGTGCCAGCAGCTTAGATGTCCAGGGGCTAGCCAAAAACATTCAGTACTTC. Translating gives CASSLDVQGLAKNIQYF.